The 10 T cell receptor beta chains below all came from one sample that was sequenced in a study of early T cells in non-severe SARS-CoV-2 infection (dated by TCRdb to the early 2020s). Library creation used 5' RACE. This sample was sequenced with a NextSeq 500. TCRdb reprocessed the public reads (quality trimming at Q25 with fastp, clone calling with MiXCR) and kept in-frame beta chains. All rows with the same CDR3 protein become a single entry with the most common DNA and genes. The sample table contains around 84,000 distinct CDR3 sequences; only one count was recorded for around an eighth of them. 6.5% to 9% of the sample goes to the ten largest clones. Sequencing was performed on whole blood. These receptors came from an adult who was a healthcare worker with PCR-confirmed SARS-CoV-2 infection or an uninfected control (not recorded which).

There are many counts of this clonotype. In DNA form, the CDR3 reads TGTGCCAGCTCCCCAAATGGGAAGGACACTGAAGCTTTCTTT. Translating gives CASSPNGKDTEAFF. The genes are TRBV18 and TRBJ1-1; D unclear. CDR3 size: 14 residues. Germline CDR1 reads KGHSH; CDR2 reads LQKENI. Trimming took off 6 bases at V and 3 bases at J, with 14 bases between the two ends.

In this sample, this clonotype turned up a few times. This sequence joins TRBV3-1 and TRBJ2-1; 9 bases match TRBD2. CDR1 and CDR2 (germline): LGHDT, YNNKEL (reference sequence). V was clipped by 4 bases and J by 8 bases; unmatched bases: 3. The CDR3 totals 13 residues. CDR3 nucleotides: TGTGCCAGCAGCCCCAGGACTAGCGATGAGCAGTTCTTC. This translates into CASSPRTSDEQFF.

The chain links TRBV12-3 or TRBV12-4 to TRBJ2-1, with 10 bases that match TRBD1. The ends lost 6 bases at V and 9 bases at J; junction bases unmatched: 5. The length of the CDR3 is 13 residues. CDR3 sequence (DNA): TGTGCCAGCAGGCCGGGACAGGGGAGTGAGCAGTTCTTC. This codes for CASRPGQGSEQFF.

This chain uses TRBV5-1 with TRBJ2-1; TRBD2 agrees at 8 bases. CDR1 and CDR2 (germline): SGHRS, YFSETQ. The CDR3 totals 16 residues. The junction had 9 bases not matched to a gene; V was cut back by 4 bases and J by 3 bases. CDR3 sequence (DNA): TGCGCCAGCAGCCCGTTAAGCGGGAGCGGCTACAATGAGCAGTTCTTC. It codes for CASSPLSGSGYNEQFF. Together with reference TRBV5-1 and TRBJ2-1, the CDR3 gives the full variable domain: KAGVTQTPRYLIKTRGQQVTLSCSPISGHRSVSWYQQTPGQGLQFLFEYFSETQRNKGNFPGRFSGRQFSNSRSEMNVSTLELGDSALYLCASSPLSGSGYNEQFFGPGTRLTVL.

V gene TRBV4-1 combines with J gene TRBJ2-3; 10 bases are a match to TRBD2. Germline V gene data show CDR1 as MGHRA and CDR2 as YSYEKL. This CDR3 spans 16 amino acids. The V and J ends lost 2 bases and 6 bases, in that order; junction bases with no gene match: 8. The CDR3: CASSQRLAGSVDTQYF. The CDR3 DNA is TGCGCCAGCAGCCAAAGACTAGCGGGTTCGGTTGATACGCAGTATTTT.

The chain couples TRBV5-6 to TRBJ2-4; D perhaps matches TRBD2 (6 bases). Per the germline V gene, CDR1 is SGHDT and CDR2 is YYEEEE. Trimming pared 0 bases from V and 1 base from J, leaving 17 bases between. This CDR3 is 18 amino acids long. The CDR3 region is CASSLGVTRFEAKNIQYF. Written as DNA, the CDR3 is TGTGCCAGCAGCTTGGGTGTGACTAGGTTTGAGGCCAAAAACATTCAGTACTTC.

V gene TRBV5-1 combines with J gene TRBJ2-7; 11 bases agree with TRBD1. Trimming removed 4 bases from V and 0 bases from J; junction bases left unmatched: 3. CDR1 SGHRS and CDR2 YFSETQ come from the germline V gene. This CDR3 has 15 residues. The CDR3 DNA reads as TGCGCCAGCAGCCGAGGGACAGGGGGCTCCTACGAGCAGTACTTC. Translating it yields CASSRGTGGSYEQYF. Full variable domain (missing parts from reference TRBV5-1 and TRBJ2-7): KAGVTQTPRYLIKTRGQQVTLSCSPISGHRSVSWYQQTPGQGLQFLFEYFSETQRNKGNFPGRFSGRQFSNSRSEMNVSTLELGDSALYLCASSRGTGGSYEQYFGPGTRLTVT.

CDR3 sequence reads: CASSPISTAGAYGYTF. The CDR3, as DNA: TGTGCCAGCTCACCAATTTCGACCGCAGGGGCCTATGGCTACACCTTC. The rearrangement uses TRBV18 and TRBJ1-2; a weak D match, TRBD1 (6 bases). CDR3 length equals 16 residues. The V end lost 2 bases, the J end lost 4 bases, and 17 bases lay between the germline ends. Looked up from germline, CDR1 is KGHSH and CDR2 is LQKENI.

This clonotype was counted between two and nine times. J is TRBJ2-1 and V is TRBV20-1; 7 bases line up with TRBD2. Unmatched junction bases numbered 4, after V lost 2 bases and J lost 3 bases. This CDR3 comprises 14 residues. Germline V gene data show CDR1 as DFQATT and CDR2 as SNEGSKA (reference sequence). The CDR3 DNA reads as TGCAGTGCTAGAAGCCTAGCGGACTACAATGAGCAGTTCTTC. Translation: CSARSLADYNEQFF.

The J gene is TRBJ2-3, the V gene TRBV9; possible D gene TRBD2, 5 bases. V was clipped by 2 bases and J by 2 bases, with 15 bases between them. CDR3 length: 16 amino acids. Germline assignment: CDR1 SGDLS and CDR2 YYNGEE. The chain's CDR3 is CASSVLRERYTDTQYF. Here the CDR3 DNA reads TGTGCCAGCAGCGTGTTGAGAGAGCGGTACACAGATACGCAGTATTTT.